This entry lists 22 T cell receptor beta chains sequenced from one sample in a study of neurological immune-mediated disorders. TCRdb re-called the 5' RACE reads through MiXCR, storing one row per CDR3 protein. In the table there are about 66,000 distinct CDR3 sequences, around 3.3% of which are singletons. The sample comprised PBMCs. The receptors shown here come from a man aged 40-50 years with multiple sclerosis.

This clonotype was seen repeatedly, ten times or more. This rearrangement joins TRBV6-4 to TRBJ2-3, with D perhaps matching TRBD2 (5 bases). The CDR3 is 13 residues long. V dropped 6 bases and J dropped 4 bases, with 11 bases sitting between them. The V gene's germline CDR1 is MRHNA and CDR2 SNTAGT. This chain's CDR3 is CASSREPADTQYF. The CDR3 DNA sequence: TGTGCCAGCAGCCGGGAACCCGCAGATACGCAGTATTTT.

This clonotype was recorded many times. This sequence joins TRBV5-1 and TRBJ2-5; D is uncertain. Trimming stripped 0 bases from V and 0 bases from J, with 0 bases between. Germline-derived CDR1 and CDR2 are SGHRS and YFSETQ. The CDR3 is 12 residues long. CDR3 nucleotides: TGCGCCAGCAGCTTGGACCAAGAGACCCAGTACTTC. It is translated as CASSLDQETQYF.

This clonotype came up many times. The rearrangement joins TRBV27 to TRBJ2-7, with 9 bases matching TRBD1. The V gene's germline CDR1 is MNHEY and CDR2 SMNVEV (reference sequence). Trimming cost V 10 bases and J 2 bases; bases outside gene matches: 6. This CDR3 is 13 amino acids long. In DNA, the CDR3 is TGTGCCACGAAGACAGGGGGAACCTACGAGCAGTACTTC. It is translated as CATKTGGTYEQYF.

This clonotype was counted many times. CDR3 sequence (DNA): TGTGCCAGCAGTCCCGGGACACTGAACACCGGGGAGCTGTTTTTT. Translated: CASSPGTLNTGELFF. The chain employs TRBV12-3 or TRBV12-4 and TRBJ2-2; a possible D gene is TRBD1 (6 bases). The CDR3 runs 15 residues. V was cut by 5 bases and J by 1 base, with 11 bases left in between.

This clonotype was picked up many times. The rearrangement uses TRBV10-3 and TRBJ1-2, with a possible D match to TRBD1 (5 bases). The CDR3 runs 14 residues. V lost 6 bases, J lost 5 bases, and 16 bases lay in between. CDR1 is ENHRY, CDR2 SYGVKD, per germline. The CDR3 sequence is CAISQTGTVYGYTF. The DNA for the CDR3 is TGTGCCATCAGCCAGACCGGGACGGTATATGGCTACACCTTC.

The table lists this clonotype with many counts. V gene TRBV12-3 or TRBV12-4 combines with J gene TRBJ1-1; D possibly corresponds to TRBD1 (6 bases). The CDR3 runs to 15 residues. V lost 0 bases and J lost 1, with 9 bases in between. The CDR3 loop reads CASSLANRENTEAFF. In DNA form, the CDR3 reads TGTGCCAGCAGTTTAGCAAACAGGGAGAACACTGAAGCTTTCTTT.

This clonotype was counted ten times or more. The V gene is TRBV5-1, the J gene TRBJ2-3, with TRBD2 identical over 10 bases. V shed 1 base, J shed 6 bases, and the junction held 8 bases outside the gene matches. Germline V gene sequence: CDR1 SGHRS, CDR2 YFSETQ. The CDR3 consists of 16 residues. CDR3 region: CASSLFRAGGPDTQYF. In DNA, the CDR3 is TGCGCCAGCAGCTTGTTCCGAGCGGGGGGGCCCGATACGCAGTATTTT.

This clonotype was observed at least ten times. The chain combines TRBV12-3 or TRBV12-4 with TRBJ2-1; 14 positions match TRBD2. The CDR3 is 15 amino acids. Unmatched junction bases numbered 5, after V lost 6 bases and J lost 7 bases. The chain's CDR3 is CASSRLAGGRNEQFF. In nucleotides, the CDR3 is TGTGCCAGCAGCCGACTAGCGGGGGGGCGGAATGAGCAGTTCTTC.

This clonotype has a count of ten or more. The chain uses TRBV5-1 and TRBJ1-4; 12 nucleotides line up with TRBD1. With V trimmed by 4 bases and J by 8 bases, 12 bases remained unmatched. Per germline, CDR1 SGHRS and CDR2 YFSETQ. This CDR3 contains 17 residues. The CDR3 sequence is CASSPRGQGARGEKLFF. CDR3 coding DNA: TGCGCCAGCAGCCCCAGGGGACAGGGGGCGAGAGGCGAAAAACTGTTTTTT.

This clonotype has at least ten counts. V usage is TRBV5-1 and J usage is TRBJ1-2, with 9 bases aligning to TRBD1. The V gene end was trimmed by 4 bases and the J gene end by 8 bases; junction bases not matched to a gene: 6. CDR3 length equals 13 residues. Germline CDR1 reads SGHRS; CDR2 reads YFSETQ. The CDR3 DNA reads TGCGCCAGCAGCCCCGGGACAGGGCCCGGCTACACCTTC. As protein: CASSPGTGPGYTF.

The sample holds many counts of this clonotype. V usage is TRBV3-1 and J usage is TRBJ2-7, with a tentative D call TRBD1 (6 bases). Germline CDR1 reads LGHDT; CDR2 reads YNNKEL (reference sequence). The CDR3 runs 16 residues. The V gene lost 4 bases and the J gene lost 2 bases, with 18 bases spanning the gap. The CDR3 nucleotides read TGTGCCAGCAGCCTGCCTCCGGGACAAGTTCCCTACGAGCAGTACTTC. Its translation: CASSLPPGQVPYEQYF.

In this sample, this clonotype turned up many times. This chain connects TRBV12-3 or TRBV12-4 to TRBJ2-1; 8 bases map to TRBD1. The CDR3 has 13 residues. The J segment lost 9 bases and the V segment lost 9 bases, leaving 10 bases of the junction unmatched. The DNA of the CDR3 is TGTGCCAGTTATAGCTCAGGGGGCGGTGAGCAGTTCTTC. Translated, it gives CASYSSGGGEQFF.

This clonotype was seen ten or more times. The rearrangement joins TRBV10-3 to TRBJ1-1; D call uncertain. Trimming pared 2 bases from V and 10 bases from J, leaving 11 bases between. CDR3 length: 12 residues. CDR1 and CDR2 from the germline V gene are ENHRY and SYGVKD. The CDR3: CAISEPYQRAFF. The CDR3 DNA reads TGTGCCATCAGTGAGCCATACCAGCGAGCTTTCTTT.

This clonotype came up many times. The chain links TRBV12-3 or TRBV12-4 to TRBJ1-1; D not resolved. Trimming left V 2 bases short and J 4 bases short, with 8 bases between. The CDR3 extends over 13 amino acids. The CDR3 loop reads CASSLTDLTEAFF. CDR3 nucleotide sequence: TGTGCCAGCAGTTTAACTGACCTCACTGAAGCTTTCTTT.

This clonotype was seen at least ten times. V is TRBV20-1 and J is TRBJ2-1; 8 bases line up with TRBD2. This CDR3 spans 16 amino acids. V dropped 3 bases and J dropped 6; count of bases not matched to a gene: 13. Germline V gene lookup returns CDR1 DFQATT and CDR2 SNEGSKA (reference sequence). The CDR3 loop is CSASRAGGRSTNEQFF. The CDR3 DNA reads TGCAGTGCTAGTAGGGCGGGGGGCCGATCTACCAATGAGCAGTTCTTC.

This clonotype was picked up many times. This chain uses TRBV20-1 with TRBJ1-1; 9 bases are shared with TRBD1. CDR1 and CDR2 from the germline V gene are DFQATT and SNEGSKA (reference sequence). The CDR3 sequence is 14 residues long. The V and J ends lost 5 bases and 4 bases, in that order; junction bases with no gene match: 8. CDR3 in DNA: TGCAGTGCTTACGACAGGGGGAGAGGCACTGAAGCTTTCTTT. It specifies CSAYDRGRGTEAFF.

Many counts were recorded for this clonotype. The rearrangement joins TRBV12-5 to TRBJ2-1, with 8 positions matching TRBD2. CDR1 LGHNT and CDR2 FRNRAP come from the germline V gene. This CDR3 has 13 amino acids. V shed 6 bases and J 3 bases; nucleotides not matched to a gene: 1. The CDR3 DNA reads TGTGCTAGTGGACTAGCGGTCTACAATGAGCAGTTCTTC. Amino acid sequence: CASGLAVYNEQFF.

The V and J genes are TRBV3-1 and TRBJ2-1, with a possible D match to TRBD2 (5 bases). V was pared by 4 bases and J by 8 bases, with 12 bases between. The CDR3 is 13 amino acids. Germline V gene sequence: CDR1 LGHDT, CDR2 YNNKEL (reference sequence). The CDR3 loop reads CASSRQYSDEQFF. DNA for the CDR3: TGTGCCAGCAGCCGCCAATATAGCGATGAGCAGTTCTTC.

This clonotype was recorded many times. The rearrangement links TRBV27 to TRBJ1-1; tentative D call: TRBD1 (6 bases). Germline V lookup: CDR1 MNHEY, CDR2 SMNVEV (reference sequence). This CDR3 spans 14 amino acids. V shed 5 bases and J shed 5 bases, with 15 bases lying between them. In DNA form, the CDR3 reads TGTGCCAGCAGTCCGAAACAGGGTAGGACTGAAGCTTTCTTT. Its protein product is CASSPKQGRTEAFF.

This clonotype was observed a few times. The genes are TRBV27 and TRBJ1-1; perhaps TRBD1 as D (6 bases). This CDR3 region has 14 residues. The germline CDR1 and CDR2 sequences are MNHEY and SMNVEV (reference sequence). Between the trimmed V and J ends, which lost 8 bases and 0 bases, there was a span of 13 bases. For the CDR3, the DNA is TGTGCCAGCCGAGAGGGGGACATGAACACTGAAGCTTTCTTT. Amino acids: CASREGDMNTEAFF.

This clonotype was detected only a few times. One end of the junction does not line up with germline, which may come from a read error. This chain connects TRBV6-1 to TRBJ1-5; 7 nucleotides line up with TRBD1. Germline CDR1 MNHNS, CDR2 SASEGT. The CDR3 runs 14 residues. CDR3 in amino acids: CASRYRGSNQPQNF. In DNA form, the CDR3 reads TGTGCCAGCAGGTACAGGGGTAGCAATCAGCCCCAGAATTTT.

There are many counts of this clonotype. V gene TRBV5-1 combines with J gene TRBJ2-3; D call uncertain. With 1 base removed from V and 1 base from J, the gap between germline ends came to 10 bases. This CDR3 has 15 amino acids. The V gene's germline CDR1 is SGHRS and CDR2 YFSETQ. The CDR3 nucleotides are TGCGCCAGCAGCTTGAGGAATGTTGGCACAGATACGCAGTATTTT. It encodes CASSLRNVGTDTQYF.